This T cell receptor (beta chain) comes out of a study of T cell repertoires in cytomegalovirus infection. Looking at the study overall: Signatures in public TCR beta sequences pointed to both CMV infection and matching HLA type. Study-level findings and limits: HLA-C-restricted CMV clonotypes gave the most frequent clonotype in two of eight donors.

CDR3 length: 13 residues. In germline, CDR1 is SQVTM, CDR2 ANQGSEA. Trimming removed 0 bases at V and 6 bases at J, with 8 bases between. This clonotype was found a few times. What it recognizes is unknown. One entry per CDR3 protein, called by TCRdb with MiXCR from the reads. The table lists 170,000 or so distinct CDR3 sequences, about 18% of them singletons. The sample consisted of CD8+ T cells from PBMCs. The sequence derives from a human donor in good health (CMV status not recorded). Some clones in this sample may be carry-over from other donors' samples. The chain uses TRBV29-1 and TRBJ1-4; TRBD1 might be the D (6 bases). The CDR3 region is CSVEDPGDEKLFF. The CDR3 bases are TGCAGCGTTGAAGATCCAGGGGATGAAAAACTGTTTTTT.